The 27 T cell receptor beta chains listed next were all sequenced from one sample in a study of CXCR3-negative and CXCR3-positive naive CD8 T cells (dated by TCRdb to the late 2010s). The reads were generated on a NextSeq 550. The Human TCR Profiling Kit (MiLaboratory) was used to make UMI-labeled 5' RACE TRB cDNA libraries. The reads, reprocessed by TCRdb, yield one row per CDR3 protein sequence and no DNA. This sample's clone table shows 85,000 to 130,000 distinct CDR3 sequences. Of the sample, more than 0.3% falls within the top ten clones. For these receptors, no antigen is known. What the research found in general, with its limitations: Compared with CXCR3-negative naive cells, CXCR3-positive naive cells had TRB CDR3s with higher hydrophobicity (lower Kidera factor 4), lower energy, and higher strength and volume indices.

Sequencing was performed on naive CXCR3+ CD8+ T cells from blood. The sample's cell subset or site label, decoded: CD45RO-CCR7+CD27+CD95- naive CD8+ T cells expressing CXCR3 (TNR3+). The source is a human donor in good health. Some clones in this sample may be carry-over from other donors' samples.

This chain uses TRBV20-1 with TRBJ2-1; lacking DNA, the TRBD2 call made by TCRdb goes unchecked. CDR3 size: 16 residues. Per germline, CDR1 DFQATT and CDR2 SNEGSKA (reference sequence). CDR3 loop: CSAIGLAGGPGDEQFF.

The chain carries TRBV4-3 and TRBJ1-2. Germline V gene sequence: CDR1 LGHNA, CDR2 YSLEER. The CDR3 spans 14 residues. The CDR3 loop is CASSHLELDYGYTF.

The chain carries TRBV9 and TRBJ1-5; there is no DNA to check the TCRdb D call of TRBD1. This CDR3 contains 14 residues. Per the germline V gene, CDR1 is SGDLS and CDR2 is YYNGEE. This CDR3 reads CASSPGANNQPQHF. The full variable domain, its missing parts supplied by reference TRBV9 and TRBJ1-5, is DSGVTQTPKHLITATGQRVTLRCSPRSGDLSVYWYQQSLDQGLQFLIQYYNGEERAKGNILERFSAQQFPDLHSELNLSSLELGDSALYFCASSPGANNQPQHFGDGTRLSIL.

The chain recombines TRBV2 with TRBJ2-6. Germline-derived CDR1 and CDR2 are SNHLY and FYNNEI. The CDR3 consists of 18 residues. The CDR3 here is CASTERAARTSGANVLTF.

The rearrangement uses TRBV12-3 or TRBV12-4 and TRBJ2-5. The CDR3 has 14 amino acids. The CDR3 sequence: CASSFDVNQETQYF.

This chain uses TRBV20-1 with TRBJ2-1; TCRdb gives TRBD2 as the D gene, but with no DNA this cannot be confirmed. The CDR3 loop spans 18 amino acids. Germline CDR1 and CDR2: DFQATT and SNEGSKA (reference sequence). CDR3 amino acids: CSARKDAGLAEIYNEQFF.

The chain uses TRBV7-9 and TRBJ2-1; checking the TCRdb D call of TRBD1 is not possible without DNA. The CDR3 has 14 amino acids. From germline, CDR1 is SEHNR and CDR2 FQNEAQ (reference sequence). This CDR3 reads CASTGVAVGNEQFF.

The CDR3 spells CASSLAGDEQYF. V is TRBV5-5 and J is TRBJ2-7; there is no DNA to check the TCRdb D call of TRBD1. CDR1 is SGHKS and CDR2 is YYEKEE in the germline V gene (reference sequence). The CDR3 runs 12 residues.

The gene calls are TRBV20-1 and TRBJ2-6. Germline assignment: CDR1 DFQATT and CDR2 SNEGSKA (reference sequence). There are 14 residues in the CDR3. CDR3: CSATSPSGANVLTF.

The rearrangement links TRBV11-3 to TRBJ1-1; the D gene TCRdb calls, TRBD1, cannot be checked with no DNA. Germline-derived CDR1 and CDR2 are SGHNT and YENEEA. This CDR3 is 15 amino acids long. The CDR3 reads CASRRRQDLNTEAFF.

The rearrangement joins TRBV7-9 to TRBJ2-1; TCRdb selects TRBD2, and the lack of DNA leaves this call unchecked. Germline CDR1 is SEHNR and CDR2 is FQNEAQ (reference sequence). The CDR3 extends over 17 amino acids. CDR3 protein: CASSSLAGGPSYNEQFF.

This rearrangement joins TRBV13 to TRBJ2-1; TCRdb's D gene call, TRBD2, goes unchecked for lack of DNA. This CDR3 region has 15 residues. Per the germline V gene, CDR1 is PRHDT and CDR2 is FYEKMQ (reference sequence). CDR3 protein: CASSFTSGRSNEQFF.

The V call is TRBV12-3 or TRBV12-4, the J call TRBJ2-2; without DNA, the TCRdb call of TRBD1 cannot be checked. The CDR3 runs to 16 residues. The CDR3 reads CASSTPAPEMTGELFF.

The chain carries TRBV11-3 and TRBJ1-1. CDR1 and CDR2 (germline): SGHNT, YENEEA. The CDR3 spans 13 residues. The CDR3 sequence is CASSLVFGEEAFF. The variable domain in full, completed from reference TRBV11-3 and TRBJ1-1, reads EAGVVQSPRYKIIEKKQPVAFWCNPISGHNTLYWYLQNLGQGPELLIRYENEEAVDDSQLPKDRFSAERLKGVDSTLKIQPAELGDSAVYLCASSLVFGEEAFFGQGTRLTVV.

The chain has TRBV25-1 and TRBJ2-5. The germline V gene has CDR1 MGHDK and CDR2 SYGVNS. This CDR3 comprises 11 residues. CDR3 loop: CASSDGETQYF.

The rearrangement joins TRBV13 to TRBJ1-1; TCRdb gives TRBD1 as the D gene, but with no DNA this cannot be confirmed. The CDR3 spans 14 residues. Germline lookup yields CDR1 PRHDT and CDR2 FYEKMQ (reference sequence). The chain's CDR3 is CASSLTGSNTEAFF. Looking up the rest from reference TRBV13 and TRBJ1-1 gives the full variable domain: AAGVIQSPRHLIKEKRETATLKCYPIPRHDTVYWYQQGPGQDPQFLISFYEKMQSDKGSIPDRFSAQQFSDYHSELNMSSLELGDSALYFCASSLTGSNTEAFFGQGTRLTVV.

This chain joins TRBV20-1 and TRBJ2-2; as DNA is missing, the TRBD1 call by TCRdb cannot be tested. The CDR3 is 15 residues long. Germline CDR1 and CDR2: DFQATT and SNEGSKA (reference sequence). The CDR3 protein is CSARGPGQLTGELFF.

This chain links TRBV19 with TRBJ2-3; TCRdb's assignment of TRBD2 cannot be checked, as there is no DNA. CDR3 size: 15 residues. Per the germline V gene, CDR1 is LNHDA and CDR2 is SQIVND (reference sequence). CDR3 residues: CASSMRGGASDTQYF.

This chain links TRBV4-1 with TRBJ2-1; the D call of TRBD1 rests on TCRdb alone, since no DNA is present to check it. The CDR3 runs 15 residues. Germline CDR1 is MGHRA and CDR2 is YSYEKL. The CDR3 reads CASSQATGTSTAQFF.

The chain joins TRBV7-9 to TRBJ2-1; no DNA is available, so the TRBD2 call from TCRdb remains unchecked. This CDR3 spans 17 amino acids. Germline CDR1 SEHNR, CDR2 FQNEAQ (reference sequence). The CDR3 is CASTSLGGRSPYNEQFF.

CDR3 sequence reads: CAWSIWTGNTEAFF. This chain joins TRBV30 and TRBJ1-1; TCRdb names TRBD1, which stays unverified in the absence of DNA. This CDR3 has 14 amino acids. In germline, CDR1 is GTSNPN, CDR2 SVGIG (reference sequence).

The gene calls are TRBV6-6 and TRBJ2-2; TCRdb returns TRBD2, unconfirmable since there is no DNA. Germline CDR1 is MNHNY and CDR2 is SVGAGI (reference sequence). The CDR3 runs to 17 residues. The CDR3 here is CASSYTSGGERTGELFF.

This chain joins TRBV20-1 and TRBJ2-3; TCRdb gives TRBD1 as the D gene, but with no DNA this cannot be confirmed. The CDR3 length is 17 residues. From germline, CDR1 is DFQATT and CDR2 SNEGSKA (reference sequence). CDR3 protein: CSARRGRRSPLTDTQYF.

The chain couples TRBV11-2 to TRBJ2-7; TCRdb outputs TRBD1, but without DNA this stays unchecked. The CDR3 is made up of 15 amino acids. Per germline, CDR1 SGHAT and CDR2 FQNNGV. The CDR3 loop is CASSLSPSLGYEQYF.

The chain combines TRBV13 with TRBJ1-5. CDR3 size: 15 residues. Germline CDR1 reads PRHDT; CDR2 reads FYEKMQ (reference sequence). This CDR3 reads CASSLGGVREQPQHF. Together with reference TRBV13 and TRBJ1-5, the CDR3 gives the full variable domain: AAGVIQSPRHLIKEKRETATLKCYPIPRHDTVYWYQQGPGQDPQFLISFYEKMQSDKGSIPDRFSAQQFSDYHSELNMSSLELGDSALYFCASSLGGVREQPQHFGDGTRLSIL.

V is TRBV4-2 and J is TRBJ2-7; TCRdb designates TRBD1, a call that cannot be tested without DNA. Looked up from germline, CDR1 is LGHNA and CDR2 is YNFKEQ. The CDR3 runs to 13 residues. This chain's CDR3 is CASTSGPTYEQYF.

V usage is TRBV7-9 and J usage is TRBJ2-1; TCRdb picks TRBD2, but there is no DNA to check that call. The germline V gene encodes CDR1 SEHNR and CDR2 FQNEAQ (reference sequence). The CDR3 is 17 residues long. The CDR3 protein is CASSSGTSGSDYNEQFF.